Listed here is a single T cell receptor (beta chain). This clone was counted once. No antigen is known for it. Base quality data are lacking; no much larger clone is found one base away. TCRbeta CDR3 regions were amplified from genomic DNA by means of the immunoSEQ Assay, a bias-controlled multiplex PCR. As for how the authors treated the data: The number of nucleated cells in each sample was estimated by amplification of reference gene primers within the assay. To quantify the absolute abundance of each unique TCRbeta CDR3 rearrangement, sequence reads were collapsed and filtered. For each sample, productive Simpson clonality was calculated as the square root of Simpson's diversity index across productive rearrangements. As stored in TCRdb, this immuneACCESS dataset retains in-frame rearrangements with V and J assigned. A fraction of the clones does not appear; measured against another copy, unresolved V genes explain less than half of the discrepancy, and the remainder lacks a known reason. V, J and clone size derive from that table, while D and trimming were established from the DNA sequence. The sample yields approximately 120,000 clones; about 74% were counted once. The ten largest clones take up 6% of the sample.

At one collaborating source in Seattle, patients were enrolled during active infection and were followed longitudinally through the course of disease. Collaborating institutions collected whole blood in K2EDTA tubes following their own protocols. For TCRbeta analysis, collaborators shipped samples as frozen whole blood, isolated PBMCs, or DNA extracted from either of those sample types. Unmatched junction bases come to 13, with V trimmed by 6 bases and J by 7 bases. Its CDR3 holds 14 amino acids, cysteine through phenylalanine. The sequence is cut down to CDR3 DNA, 42 bases in frame from base 1. CDR1 and CDR2, per the germline V gene, are SQVTM and ANQGSEA. This specimen belongs to a study of blood T cell repertoires in COVID-19 (dated by TCRdb to 2020 to 2022). As for the study more broadly: Collaborator samples came from the United States, Italy and Spain and covered acute and convalescent phases of COVID-19. The prospective study material was composed of cDNA or gDNA derived from T cells, B-cell-depleted T cells, or PBMCs. The dataset comprised deeply sampled blood TCRbeta repertoires from subjects exposed to, actively infected with, or recovered from COVID-19. Nearly every sample came with metadata listing a de-identified subject ID, COVID-19 status, age in years and sex. HLA class I and class II types, where available, came from metadata supplied by the sample provider rather than from assay-based typing. The samples were drawn from the first 160 participants of the ongoing ImmuneRACE study and from 1,254 subjects provided by 6 global collaborators. The repertoires were released in a freely available public database meant as a resource for research on the immune response to SARS-CoV-2.

The paper's findings and limits, for the study overall: How much clinical and demographic metadata was included differed by source and by participant, and the metadata was provided uncurated.

The sequence came from a man older than 75 with COVID-19, enrolled during active disease. Sequenced input: peripheral blood. The chain is encoded by TRBV29-1 joined to TRBJ2-7, with 9 bases matching TRBD1. The CDR3 in this case is CSVDVQGAPGEQYF. The DNA reads as follows: TGCAGCGTGGACGTACAGGGGGCCCCTGGGGAGCAGTACTTC.